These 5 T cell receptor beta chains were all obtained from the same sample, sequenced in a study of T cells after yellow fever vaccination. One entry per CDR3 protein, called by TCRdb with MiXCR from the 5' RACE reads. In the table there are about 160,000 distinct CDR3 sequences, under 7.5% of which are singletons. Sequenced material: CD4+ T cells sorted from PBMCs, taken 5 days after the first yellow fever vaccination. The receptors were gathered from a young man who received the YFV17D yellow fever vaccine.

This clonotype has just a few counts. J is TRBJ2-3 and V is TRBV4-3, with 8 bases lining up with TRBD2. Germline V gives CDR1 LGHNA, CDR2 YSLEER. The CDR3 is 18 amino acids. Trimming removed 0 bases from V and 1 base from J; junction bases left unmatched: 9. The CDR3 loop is CASSQEYGPGRGTDTQYF. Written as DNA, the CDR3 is TGCGCCAGCAGCCAAGAATACGGTCCCGGGAGGGGCACAGATACGCAGTATTTT.

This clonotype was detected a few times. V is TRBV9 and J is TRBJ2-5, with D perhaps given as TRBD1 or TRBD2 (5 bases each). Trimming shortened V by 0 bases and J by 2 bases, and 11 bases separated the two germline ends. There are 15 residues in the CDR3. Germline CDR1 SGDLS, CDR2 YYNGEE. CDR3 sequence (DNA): TGTGCCAGCAGCGTAGAGGGACGGGTTCAAGAGACCCAGTACTTC. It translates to CASSVEGRVQETQYF.

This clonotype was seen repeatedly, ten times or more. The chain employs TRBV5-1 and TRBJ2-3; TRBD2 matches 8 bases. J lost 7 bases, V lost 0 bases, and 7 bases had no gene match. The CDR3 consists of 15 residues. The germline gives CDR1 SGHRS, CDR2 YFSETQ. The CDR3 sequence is CASSLVGGAPNTQYF. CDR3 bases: TGCGCCAGCAGCTTGGTCGGGGGGGCCCCTAATACGCAGTATTTT.

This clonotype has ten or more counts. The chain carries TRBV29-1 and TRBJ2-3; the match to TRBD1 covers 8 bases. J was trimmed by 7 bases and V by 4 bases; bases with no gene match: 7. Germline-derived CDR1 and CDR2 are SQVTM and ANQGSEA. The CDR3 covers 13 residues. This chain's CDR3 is CSVGSQGANTQYF. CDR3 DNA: TGCAGCGTTGGTTCTCAGGGGGCGAATACGCAGTATTTT.

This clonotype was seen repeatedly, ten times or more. The DNA for the CDR3 is TGTGCCAGCAGTTATCGCTACTCTACGAACACCGGGGAGCTGTTTTTT. Translation gives CASSYRYSTNTGELFF. The V and J genes are TRBV6-2 or TRBV6-3 and TRBJ2-2; D unresolved. Between the trimmed V and J ends, which lost 3 bases and 0 bases, there was a span of 11 bases. The CDR3 is made up of 16 amino acids. Per germline, CDR1 MNHEY and CDR2 SVGEGT.